This record looks at one T cell receptor beta chain sequence and its context. No cognate antigen has been identified for it. No much larger clonotype is one base removed from it; base qualities were not supplied. These data come from a study of T cells in Graves' hyperthyroidism and ophthalmopathy (dated by TCRdb to 2018 to 2020). About the full investigation: Peripheral blood was collected at initial diagnosis, before any treatment. To identify distinguishing TCR V-J signatures, a discovery cohort of around 98 patients was used, comprising 40 to 45 with Graves' ophthalmopathy and under 60 with stable Graves' hyperthyroidism. Thyroid tissue and blood T-cell repertoires from six Graves' hyperthyroidism patients were also compared in the study. Following sampling, methimazole starting at 30 mg daily was given to hyperthyroidism patients, and high-dose intravenous methylprednisolone was given to ophthalmopathy patients. The roughly 100 discovery patients were randomly split 7:3 into training and test sets. According to the paper, TCR Vbeta CDR3 sequencing was carried out on some 140 peripheral blood samples, which came from under 50 ophthalmopathy, 75 to 80 hyperthyroidism and roughly 17 progressor patients. Whether ophthalmopathy could be predicted prospectively was tested in an independent validation cohort made up of 18 to 20 hyperthyroidism patients plus 17 patients who later progressed to ophthalmopathy.

Amplification of TCR beta CDR3 regions was carried out from RNA transcripts. A first-round RT-PCR of the TCR CDR3 used the HTBI primer set with the Qiagen OneStep RT-PCR kit. The libraries were constructed in a second round of multiplex PCR and then size-selected and purified. Paired-end sequencing of the libraries was performed with 100 bp reads on an Illumina HiSeq2000. As for the authors' bioinformatics: Raw data were processed with SOAPnuke, discarding reads with adapters, uncalled bases, mean Phred below 15, or no exact constant-primer or identifier match. COPE v1.2.5 was used to merge the high-quality paired reads, and each unique nucleotide sequence was defined as a clonotype. Clonotypes were aligned to IMGT TRBV, TRBD and TRBJ reference segments using MiTCR v1.1. The analysis was restricted to V-J combinations with a frequency above 0.0001, which together covered over 99% of the repertoires. A TCS score was defined as the ratio between F50 (clonal expansion) and ExV (chaos), using BLOSUM62-based TCRdist between CDR3 peptides within each V-J. Welch's t-statistics and random forest reduced approximately 520 V-J features to 13, which were used in a naive Bayes classifier (R e1071). TCRdb passed the public sequencing reads through fastp at Q25 and MiXCR, retaining productive beta sequences. Identical CDR3 protein sequences are pooled into one entry, listed with their most common genes and DNA. The V and J calls come from TCRdb's annotation, not from the publication. Recorded for this sample are approximately 300,000 distinct CDR3 sequences; approximately 15% of them occurred a single time. The ten largest make up less than 70% of the sample.

Including the terminal cysteine and phenylalanine, the CDR3 comprises 15 residues. This entry keeps only the CDR3 DNA: 45 bases, framed from base 1. From the germline V gene, CDR1 is ENHRY and CDR2 is SYGVKD. V and J lose 0 bases and 0 bases, and a span of 5 bases separates them. In the ophthalmopathy patients, disease was moderately to severely active, with a Clinical Activity Score of 3 or more, a NOSPECS grade of 4 or more, and a duration of less than 3 months. The study excluded patients with uncontrolled infections, other autoimmune diseases, pregnancy or lactation. Clinical symptoms, serum thyroxine and TRAb, thyroid ultrasound, and orbital computed tomography formed the basis for the diagnoses. PBMCs were separated from under 11 ml of fresh peripheral blood using Ficoll-Paque density gradient centrifugation. Total RNA was extracted with Trizol reagent, and quality was checked on an Agilent 2100 Bioanalyzer.

Findings and caveats that apply to the study as a whole: Most expanded thyroid clonotypes (frequency above 0.001) were also detected in blood, a finding suggesting that blood repertoires may reflect thyroid immune responses. During validation, the model predicted progression to ophthalmopathy a median of approximately 6 months ahead of onset, with roughly 65% sensitivity and 72% to 85% specificity. No statistical method was used to set the sample size in advance, and investigators knew the group allocation. A model built on a 13 V-J signature distinguished ophthalmopathy from stable hyperthyroidism, reaching about 88% sensitivity and about 81% specificity in cross-validation and 80%/75% in testing.

The rearrangement joined TRBV10-3 to TRBJ1-4; there is no confident call for the D gene. The sample consisted of blood. The clonotype was recovered from a woman in her sixties or seventies with Graves' ophthalmopathy. The bases are TGTGCCATCAGTGAGTCTTTCGCAACTAATGAAAAACTGTTTTTT. It is translated as CAISESFATNEKLFF.